This T cell receptor beta chain derives from a study of T-cell reconstitution after alpha-beta-depleted transplantation in children. The CDR3 runs 13 residues. Looked up from germline, CDR1 is KGHDR and CDR2 is SFDVKD. V shed 2 bases and J shed 2 bases, with 3 bases lying between them. Preparation of the TCRbeta library was carried out with unique molecular identifiers. TCRdb independently ran MiXCR on the PCR reads; one entry per CDR3 protein. The sample consists of some 400,000 distinct CDR3 sequences, 20% of them appearing once. The sequence derives from a human donor who donated a stem cell graft to a child with acute myeloid leukemia. This chain uses TRBV24-1 with TRBJ1-5, with D unresolved. Sample: PBMCs from the stem cell graft donor, taken from the stem cell graft. The CDR3 sequence is CATSDYGNQPQHF. For the CDR3, the DNA is TGTGCCACCAGTGATTACGGCAATCAGCCCCAGCATTTT.